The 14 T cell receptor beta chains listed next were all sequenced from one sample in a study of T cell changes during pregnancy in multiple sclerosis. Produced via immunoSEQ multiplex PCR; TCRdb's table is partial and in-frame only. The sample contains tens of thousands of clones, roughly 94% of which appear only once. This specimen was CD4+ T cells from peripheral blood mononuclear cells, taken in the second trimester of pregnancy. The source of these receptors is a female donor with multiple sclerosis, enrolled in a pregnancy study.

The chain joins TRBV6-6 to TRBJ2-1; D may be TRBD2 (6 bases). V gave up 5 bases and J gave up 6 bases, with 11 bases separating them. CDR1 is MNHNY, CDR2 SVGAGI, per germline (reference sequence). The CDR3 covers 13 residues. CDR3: CASSNGGINEQFF. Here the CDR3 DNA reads TGTGCCAGCAGTAATGGAGGGATCAATGAGCAGTTCTTC.

The CDR3 DNA sequence: TGTGCCAGCAGTAACCAGGGGGACAGGAGGTTTCACGAGCAGTACTTC. Amino acids: CASSNQGDRRFHEQYF. The chain has TRBV28 and TRBJ2-7; 8 bases are shared with TRBD1. Trimming removed 5 bases from V and 5 bases from J; junction bases left unmatched: 14. The germline CDR1 and CDR2 sequences are MDHEN and SYDVKM. The CDR3 has 16 residues. Complete variable domain (other parts from reference TRBV28 and TRBJ2-7): DVKVTQSSRYLVKRTGEKVFLECVQDMDHENMFWYRQDPGLGLRLIYFSYDVKMKEKGDIPEGYSVSREKKERFSLILESASTNQTSMYLCASSNQGDRRFHEQYFGPGTRLTVT.

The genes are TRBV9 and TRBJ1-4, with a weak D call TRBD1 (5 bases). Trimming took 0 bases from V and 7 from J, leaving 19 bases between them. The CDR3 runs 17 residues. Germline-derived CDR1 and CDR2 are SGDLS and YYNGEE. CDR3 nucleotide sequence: TGTGCCAGCAGCGTAGGCCCCGGCGGGCCCGGGGGTGAAAAACTGTTTTTT. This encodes CASSVGPGGPGGEKLFF. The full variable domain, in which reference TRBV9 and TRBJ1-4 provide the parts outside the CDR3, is DSGVTQTPKHLITATGQRVTLRCSPRSGDLSVYWYQQSLDQGLQFLIQYYNGEERAKGNILERFSAQQFPDLHSELNLSSLELGDSALYFCASSVGPGGPGGEKLFFGSGTQLSVL.

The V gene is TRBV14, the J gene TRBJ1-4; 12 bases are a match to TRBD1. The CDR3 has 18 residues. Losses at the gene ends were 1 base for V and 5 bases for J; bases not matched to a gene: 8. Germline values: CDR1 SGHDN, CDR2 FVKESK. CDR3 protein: CASSQGDRGPRNNEKLFF. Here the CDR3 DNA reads TGTGCCAGCAGCCAAGGGGACAGGGGGCCCCGGAACAATGAAAAACTGTTTTTT.

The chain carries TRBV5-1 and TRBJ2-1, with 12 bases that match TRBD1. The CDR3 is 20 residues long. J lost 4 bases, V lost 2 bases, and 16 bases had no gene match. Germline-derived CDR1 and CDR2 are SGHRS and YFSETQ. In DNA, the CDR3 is TGCGCCAGCAGCTTACCGGGACAGGGGGCAAAGCGCCTGAATTACAATGAGCAGTTCTTC. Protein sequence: CASSLPGQGAKRLNYNEQFF.

CDR3 protein: CASSEDSGYTQYF. CDR3 DNA: TGTGCCAGCAGTGAGGATAGCGGTTATACGCAGTATTTT. The chain uses TRBV2 and TRBJ2-3; possibly TRBD2 for D (6 bases). V was shortened by 3 bases and J by 7 bases, with 11 bases between the two germline ends. The CDR3 is made up of 13 amino acids. Germline V gene lookup returns CDR1 SNHLY and CDR2 FYNNEI.

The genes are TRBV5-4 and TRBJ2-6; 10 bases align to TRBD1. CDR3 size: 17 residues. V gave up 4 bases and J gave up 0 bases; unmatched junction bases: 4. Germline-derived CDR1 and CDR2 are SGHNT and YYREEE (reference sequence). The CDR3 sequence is CASSPGTGVSGANVLTF. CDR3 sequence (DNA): TGTGCCAGCAGCCCCGGGACAGGGGTCTCTGGGGCCAACGTCCTGACTTTC.

The CDR3 DNA reads as TGCGCCAGCAGCTTGGGGAGGGGTACTGGCTACACCTTC. This codes for CASSLGRGTGYTF. J is TRBJ1-2 and V is TRBV5-1, with D perhaps TRBD1 (5 bases). Looked up from germline, CDR1 is SGHRS and CDR2 is YFSETQ. V was pared by 0 bases and J by 7 bases, with 10 bases between. CDR3 length: 13 amino acids. Full variable domain (remainder filled in from reference TRBV5-1 and TRBJ1-2): KAGVTQTPRYLIKTRGQQVTLSCSPISGHRSVSWYQQTPGQGLQFLFEYFSETQRNKGNFPGRFSGRQFSNSRSEMNVSTLELGDSALYLCASSLGRGTGYTFGSGTRLTVV.

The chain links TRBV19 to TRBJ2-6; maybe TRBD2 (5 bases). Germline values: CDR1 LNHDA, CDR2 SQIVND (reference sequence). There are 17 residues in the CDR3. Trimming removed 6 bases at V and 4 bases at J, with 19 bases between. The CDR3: CASSRRPSGSGANVLTF. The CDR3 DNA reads TGTGCCAGTAGCCGGAGGCCGTCGGGATCCGGGGCCAACGTCCTGACTTTC.

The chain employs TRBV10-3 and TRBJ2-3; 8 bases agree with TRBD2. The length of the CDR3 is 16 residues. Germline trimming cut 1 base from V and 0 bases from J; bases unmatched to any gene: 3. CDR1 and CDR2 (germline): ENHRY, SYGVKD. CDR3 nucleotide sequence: TGTGCCATCAGTGAGTTCCAGCGGGGGAGCACAGATACGCAGTATTTT. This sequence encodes CAISEFQRGSTDTQYF.

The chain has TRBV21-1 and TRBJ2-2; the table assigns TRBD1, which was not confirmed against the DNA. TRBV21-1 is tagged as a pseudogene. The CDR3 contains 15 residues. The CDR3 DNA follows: TGTGCCAGCAGCAAAGCGCAGGCTGGGACCGGGGAGCTGTTTTTT. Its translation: CASSKAQAGTGELFF.

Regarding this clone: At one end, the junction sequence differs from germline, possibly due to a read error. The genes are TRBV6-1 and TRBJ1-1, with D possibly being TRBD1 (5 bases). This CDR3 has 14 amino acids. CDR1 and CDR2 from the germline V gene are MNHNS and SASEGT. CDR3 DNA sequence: TGTGCCAGCAGTGAAGCCTTCCTCCTGGGGCCCCTCTTATTT. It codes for CASSEAFLLGPLLF.

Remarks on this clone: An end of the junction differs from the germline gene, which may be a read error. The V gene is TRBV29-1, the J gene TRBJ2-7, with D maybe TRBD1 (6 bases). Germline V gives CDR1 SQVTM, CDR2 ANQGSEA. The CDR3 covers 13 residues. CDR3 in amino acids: CSGIGQFGYEQCF. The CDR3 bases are TGCAGCGGCATAGGACAGTTCGGTTACGAGCAGTGCTTC.

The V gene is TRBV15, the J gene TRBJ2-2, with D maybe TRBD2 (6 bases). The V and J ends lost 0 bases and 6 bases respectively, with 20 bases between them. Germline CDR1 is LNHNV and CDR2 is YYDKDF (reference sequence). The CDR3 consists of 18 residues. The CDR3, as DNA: TGTGCCACCAGCAGAGATCGGGGAGCGTTCACGGGGGCCGGGGAGCTGTTTTTT. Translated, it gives CATSRDRGAFTGAGELFF.